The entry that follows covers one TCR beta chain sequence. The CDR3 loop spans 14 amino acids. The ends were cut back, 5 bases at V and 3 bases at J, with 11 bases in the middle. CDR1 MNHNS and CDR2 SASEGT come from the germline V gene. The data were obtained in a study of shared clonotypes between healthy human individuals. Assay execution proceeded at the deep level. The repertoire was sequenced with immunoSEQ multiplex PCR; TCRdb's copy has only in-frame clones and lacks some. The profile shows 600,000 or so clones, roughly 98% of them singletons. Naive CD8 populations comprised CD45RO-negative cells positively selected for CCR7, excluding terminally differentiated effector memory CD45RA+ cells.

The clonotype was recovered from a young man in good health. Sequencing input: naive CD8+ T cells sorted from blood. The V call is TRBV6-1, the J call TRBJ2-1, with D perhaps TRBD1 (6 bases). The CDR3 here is CASSPQGNYNEQFF. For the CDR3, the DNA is TGTGCCAGCAGTCCGCAGGGGAACTACAATGAGCAGTTCTTC.